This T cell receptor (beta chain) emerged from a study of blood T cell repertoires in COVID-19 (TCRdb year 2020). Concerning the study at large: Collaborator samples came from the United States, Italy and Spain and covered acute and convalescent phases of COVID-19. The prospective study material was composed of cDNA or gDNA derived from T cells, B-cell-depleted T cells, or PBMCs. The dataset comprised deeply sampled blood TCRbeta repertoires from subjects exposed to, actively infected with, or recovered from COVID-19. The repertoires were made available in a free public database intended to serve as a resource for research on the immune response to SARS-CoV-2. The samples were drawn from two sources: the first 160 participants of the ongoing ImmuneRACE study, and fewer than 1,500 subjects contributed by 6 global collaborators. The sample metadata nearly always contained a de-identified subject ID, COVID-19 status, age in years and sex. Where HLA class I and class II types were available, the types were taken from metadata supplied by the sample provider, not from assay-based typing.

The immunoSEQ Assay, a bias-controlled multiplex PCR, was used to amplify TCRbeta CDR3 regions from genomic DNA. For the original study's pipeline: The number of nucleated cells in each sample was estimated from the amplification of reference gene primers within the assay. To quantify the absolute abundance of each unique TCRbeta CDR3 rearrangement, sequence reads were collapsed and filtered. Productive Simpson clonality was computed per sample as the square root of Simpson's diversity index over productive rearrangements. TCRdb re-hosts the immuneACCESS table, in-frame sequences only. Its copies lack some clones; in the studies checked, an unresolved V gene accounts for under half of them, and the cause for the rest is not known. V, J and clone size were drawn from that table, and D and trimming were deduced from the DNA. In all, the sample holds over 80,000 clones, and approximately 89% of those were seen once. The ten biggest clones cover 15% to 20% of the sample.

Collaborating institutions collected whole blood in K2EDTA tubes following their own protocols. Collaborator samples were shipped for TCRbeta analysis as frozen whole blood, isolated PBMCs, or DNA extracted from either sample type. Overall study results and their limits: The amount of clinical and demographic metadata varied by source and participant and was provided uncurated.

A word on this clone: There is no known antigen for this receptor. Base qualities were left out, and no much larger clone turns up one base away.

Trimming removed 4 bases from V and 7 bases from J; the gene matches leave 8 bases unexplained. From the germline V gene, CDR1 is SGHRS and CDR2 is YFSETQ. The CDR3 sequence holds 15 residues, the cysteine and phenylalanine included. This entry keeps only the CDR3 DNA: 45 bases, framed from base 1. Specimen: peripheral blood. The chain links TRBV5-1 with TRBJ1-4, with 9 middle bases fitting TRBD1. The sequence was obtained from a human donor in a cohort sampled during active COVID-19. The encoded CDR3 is CASSQQGAQGEKLFF. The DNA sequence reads TGCGCCAGCAGCCAACAGGGGGCTCAAGGTGAAAAACTGTTTTTT.